The clone carrying this T cell receptor (beta chain) was seen a handful of times. The data derive from a study of blood T cell repertoires in COVID-19. Across the whole study: Donors in the United States, Italy and Spain gave samples during acute or convalescent COVID-19. T cells, B-cell-depleted T cells, or PBMCs supplied cDNA or gDNA.

The V end was cut by 7 bases, the J end by 4 bases, with 3 bases between. Germline assignment: CDR1 SNHLY and CDR2 FYNNEI. There are 10 residues in the CDR3. Per the original methods: Reference gene primer amplification gave estimated nucleated cell counts. This table comes from immunoSEQ multiplex PCR, and its TCRdb copy is limited to in-frame clones, with some not included. That table furnishes V, J and clone size, whereas the DNA furnished D and trimming. The sample carries about 150,000 clones, more than 75% recorded once. This chain connects TRBV2 to TRBJ2-3; D unresolved. This TCR derives from a man in his fifties or sixties who had recovered from COVID-19. The sample taken for sequencing was peripheral blood. CDR3 nucleotide sequence: TGTGCCAGCACGGCAGATACGCAGTATTTT. Translated: CASTADTQYF.